The clone carrying this T cell receptor beta chain was recorded at least ten times. The antigen remains unidentified. This sample stems from a study of T cell repertoires in cytomegalovirus infection. Notes on the study in general: There were carriers of CMV plus the relevant HLA, and cumulative public TCR beta family frequency identified them. Clonotype analysis showed dominance of the ex vivo response by HLA-C-restricted CMV-specific TCR beta clonotypes.

Using its own MiXCR run on the reads, TCRdb lists one record per CDR3 protein. The data contain roughly 130,000 distinct CDR3 sequences, less than 9.5% of them singletons. Germline V gives CDR1 MDHEN, CDR2 SYDVKM. V dropped 5 bases and J dropped 4 bases, with 17 bases sitting between them. The CDR3 runs 15 residues. V and J are TRBV28 and TRBJ1-1; D is unclear. This TCR was recovered from a human donor in good health (CMV status not recorded). Some clones in this sample may be carry-over from other donors' samples. The specimen sequenced was PBMCs. Here the CDR3 DNA reads TGTGCCAGCAGTCCCGGTTTAGATGTTAGCACTGAAGCTTTCTTT. Protein sequence: CASSPGLDVSTEAFF. The variable domain in full, completed from reference TRBV28 and TRBJ1-1, reads DVKVTQSSRYLVKRTGEKVFLECVQDMDHENMFWYRQDPGLGLRLIYFSYDVKMKEKGDIPEGYSVSREKKERFSLILESASTNQTSMYLCASSPGLDVSTEAFFGQGTRLTVV.